These 20 T cell receptor beta chains share one sample of origin, sequenced in a study of CXCR3-negative and CXCR3-positive naive CD8 T cells. Preparation of TRB cDNA libraries relied on 5' RACE carrying UMI labels. TCRdb reprocessed the 5' RACE reads, keeping one entry per CDR3 protein, no DNA. The listing contains 25,000 to 35,000 distinct CDR3 sequences. The specimen was memory CD8+ T cells from blood. These receptors all come from a human donor in good health. Some clones in this sample may be carry-over from other donors' samples.

This rearrangement joins TRBV12-3 or TRBV12-4 to TRBJ2-7; as DNA is missing, the TRBD2 call by TCRdb cannot be tested. The length of the CDR3 is 13 residues. The chain's CDR3 is CASSLVGLGEQYF.

V usage is TRBV29-1 and J usage is TRBJ2-2; TCRdb proposes TRBD1, but this gene call is untestable without DNA. The CDR3 length is 12 residues. Germline V lookup: CDR1 SQVTM, CDR2 ANQGSEA. The CDR3 region is CALDTGTGELFF.

The J gene is TRBJ2-3, the V gene TRBV7-9; TCRdb's D call of TRBD2 is untestable without DNA. Germline V gene data show CDR1 as SEHNR and CDR2 as FQNEAQ (reference sequence). This CDR3 is built from 16 residues. The chain's CDR3 is CASSRARAGNTDTQYF.

The CDR3 reads CASSYSSTGGFYEQYF. This chain links TRBV6-2 or TRBV6-3 with TRBJ2-7; TCRdb returns TRBD1, unconfirmable since there is no DNA. CDR1 and CDR2 from the germline V gene are MNHEY and SVGEGT. The CDR3 is 16 residues long.

The chain carries TRBV20-1 and TRBJ2-7. This CDR3 has 11 amino acids. The germline CDR1 and CDR2 sequences are DFQATT and SNEGSKA (reference sequence). The CDR3 spells CSATWAYEQYF.

The V and J genes are TRBV7-9 and TRBJ2-3. CDR1 is SEHNR and CDR2 is FQNEAQ in the germline V gene (reference sequence). The CDR3 is 11 residues long. The CDR3 is CASSLVGTQYF.

The J gene is TRBJ2-1, the V gene TRBV19; there is no DNA to check the TCRdb D call of TRBD1. CDR1 and CDR2 from the germline V gene are LNHDA and SQIVND (reference sequence). The CDR3 covers 14 residues. CDR3 sequence reads: CASSTPDRGNEQFF.

The chain has TRBV7-8 and TRBJ2-7; TCRdb's D call, TRBD1, is unchecked because there is no DNA. Looked up from germline, CDR1 is SGHVS and CDR2 is FQNEAQ. The CDR3 loop spans 14 amino acids. CDR3 region: CASSLTGNYYEQYF.

The chain joins TRBV4-1 to TRBJ2-5; TCRdb indicates TRBD1, and absent DNA this call remains unverified. In germline, CDR1 is MGHRA, CDR2 YSYEKL. There are 15 residues in the CDR3. This CDR3 reads CASSQDQTGVETQYF.

This chain connects TRBV7-2 to TRBJ2-1; TCRdb names TRBD2, which stays unverified in the absence of DNA. CDR1 SGHTA and CDR2 FQGNSA come from the germline V gene. The CDR3 loop spans 17 amino acids. The CDR3: CASSLALRLAPGGEQFF.

The chain carries TRBV12-3 or TRBV12-4 and TRBJ2-1; TCRdb designates TRBD1, a call that cannot be tested without DNA. CDR3 length: 15 amino acids. CDR3 residues: CASSLFQGAKNEQFF.

The rearrangement joins TRBV9 to TRBJ2-5; the D gene TCRdb calls, TRBD1, cannot be checked with no DNA. The germline CDR1 and CDR2 sequences are SGDLS and YYNGEE. This CDR3 is 15 amino acids long. This CDR3 is CASSVEGWVKETQYF.

This CDR3 is CASSESHGKNIQYF. The chain has TRBV25-1 and TRBJ2-4. This CDR3 is built from 14 residues. Germline CDR1 MGHDK, CDR2 SYGVNS.

The chain recombines TRBV4-1 with TRBJ2-1. Germline loops: CDR1 MGHRA, CDR2 YSYEKL. The CDR3 totals 15 residues. The CDR3 loop is CASSQEGRSYNEQFF.

This chain connects TRBV7-2 to TRBJ2-3; lacking DNA, the TRBD2 call made by TCRdb goes unchecked. This CDR3 is 18 amino acids long. CDR1 is SGHTA and CDR2 is FQGNSA in the germline V gene. CDR3 protein: CASSSVPIGGGSTDTQYF.

The chain has TRBV4-3 and TRBJ2-7; TCRdb returns TRBD2, unconfirmable since there is no DNA. Germline V gene lookup returns CDR1 LGHNA and CDR2 YSLEER. The CDR3 covers 18 residues. The CDR3 is CASSQDGRRTSGPYEQYF.

The chain is built from TRBV4-1 and TRBJ2-7; TCRdb picks TRBD1, but there is no DNA to check that call. Germline assignment: CDR1 MGHRA and CDR2 YSYEKL. The CDR3 sequence is 16 residues long. CDR3 protein: CASSQQGTGGVYEQYF.

This sequence joins TRBV29-1 and TRBJ2-7; as DNA is missing, the TRBD1 call by TCRdb cannot be tested. The germline V gene has CDR1 SQVTM and CDR2 ANQGSEA. The CDR3 length is 14 residues. CDR3 residues: CSVAPGQSSYEQYF.

This clonotype registers medium-sized by frequency. The genes are TRBV7-3 and TRBJ2-2; the D call from TCRdb, TRBD2, cannot be confirmed without DNA. Germline loops: CDR1 SGHTA, CDR2 FQGTGA. The CDR3 covers 13 residues. CDR3 amino acids: CARGLSDTGELFF.

The chain links TRBV20-1 to TRBJ2-7; TCRdb reports TRBD1, a call that lacks DNA to check it against. CDR1 and CDR2 (germline): DFQATT, SNEGSKA (reference sequence). This CDR3 is 12 amino acids long. CDR3 sequence reads: CSAREQGYEQYF.